These 20 T cell receptor beta chains share one sample of origin, sequenced in a study of shared clonotypes between healthy human individuals. Method: immunoSEQ multiplex PCR; TCRdb's copy keeps in-frame clones and lacks some. This table holds around 600,000 clones, around 97% found once. The sequencing sample was made of naive CD4+ T cells sorted from blood. The subset denotes: CD45RA+ positively selected. The receptors here all came from a woman younger than 45 in good health.

This chain's CDR3 is CASSLASRGGYTF. In DNA form, the CDR3 reads TGTGCCAGCAGCTTAGCGTCACGAGGCGGCTACACCTTC. This chain connects TRBV7-8 to TRBJ1-2; D remains unclear. The ends were cut back, 0 bases at V and 8 bases at J, with 10 bases in the middle. The CDR3 sequence is 13 residues long. Germline V CDR1 and CDR2: SGHVS, FQNEAQ.

The rearrangement links TRBV7-2 to TRBJ2-5; D remains ambiguous. The closer fit of TRBJ2-7 to the DNA end suggests the J call may be wrong. The CDR3 is 11 amino acids. Germline CDR1 SGHTA, CDR2 FQGNSA. In nucleotides, the CDR3 is TGTGCCAGCAGCTTGACCTACGAGCAGTACTTC. Its translation is CASSLTYEQYF.

This clone was observed once. The chain employs TRBV5-1 and TRBJ2-2; 13 bases map to TRBD2. Germline CDR1 is SGHRS and CDR2 is YFSETQ. V dropped 0 bases and J dropped 5; count of bases not matched to a gene: 1. The CDR3 consists of 16 residues. The CDR3 loop is CASSLVGLAGTGELFF. The CDR3 DNA sequence: TGCGCCAGCAGCTTGGTGGGACTAGCGGGGACCGGGGAGCTGTTTTTT.

V gene TRBV28 combines with J gene TRBJ1-2, with D unclear. This CDR3 spans 13 amino acids. With 6 bases removed from V and 4 bases from J, the gap between germline ends came to 12 bases. Germline CDR1 reads MDHEN; CDR2 reads SYDVKM. CDR3: CASSQTSIYGYTF. The CDR3 bases are TGTGCCAGCAGCCAGACTTCAATCTATGGCTACACCTTC.

The rearrangement uses TRBV10-2 and TRBJ2-7, with TRBD2 matching over 9 bases. This CDR3 has 14 amino acids. J lost 2 bases, V lost 9 bases, and 8 bases had no gene match. Germline-derived CDR1 and CDR2 are WSHSY and SAAADI. Written as DNA, the CDR3 is TGCGCCAGTGGGTTGGGCGGGAGGGCCTACGAGCAGTACTTC. It is translated as CASGLGGRAYEQYF.

The rearrangement joins TRBV10-2 to TRBJ2-3; 11 bases agree with TRBD2. J was trimmed by 4 bases and V by 7 bases; bases with no gene match: 4. Germline values: CDR1 WSHSY, CDR2 SAAADI. The length of the CDR3 is 14 residues. The CDR3 loop is CASKLAGVPDTQYF. CDR3 coding DNA: TGCGCCAGCAAACTAGCGGGAGTTCCAGATACGCAGTATTTT.

The genes are TRBV28 and TRBJ2-7, with D uncertain. From germline, CDR1 is MDHEN and CDR2 SYDVKM. The CDR3 sequence is 13 residues long. With 2 bases removed from V and 4 bases from J, the gap between germline ends came to 9 bases. The chain's CDR3 is CASSLSVGYEQYF. CDR3 sequence (DNA): TGTGCCAGCAGTTTAAGTGTGGGGTACGAGCAGTACTTC.

This chain connects TRBV15 to TRBJ1-5; TRBD1 matches at 9 bases. Germline loops: CDR1 LNHNV, CDR2 YYDKDF (reference sequence). V lost 5 bases to trimming and J lost 5 bases; unmatched junction nucleotides: 4. The CDR3 contains 14 residues. CDR3 in DNA: TGTGCCACCAGCCGGGGACAGGGTTATCAGCCCCAGCATTTT. Its translation is CATSRGQGYQPQHF.

The chain combines TRBV28 with TRBJ1-2, with TRBD1 identical over 8 bases. CDR3 length: 13 amino acids. The germline gives CDR1 MDHEN, CDR2 SYDVKM. The junction had 8 bases not matched to a gene; V was cut back by 10 bases and J by 4 bases. The CDR3 DNA reads TGTGCCACATGGACAGGGCCCGGCTATGGCTACACCTTC. Protein product: CATWTGPGYGYTF.

The chain uses TRBV4-1 and TRBJ1-3, with D hard to call. Germline V CDR1 and CDR2: MGHRA, YSYEKL. The V and J ends lost 7 bases and 8 bases respectively, with 21 bases between them. This CDR3 comprises 15 residues. Here the CDR3 DNA reads TGCGCCAGCACGCCTATCCCAATTCTCTCGGACACCATATATTTT. It is translated as CASTPIPILSDTIYF.

The chain uses TRBV7-6 and TRBJ2-1; 10 bases fit TRBD2. Germline V gives CDR1 SGHVS, CDR2 FNYEAQ. The CDR3 totals 16 residues. V trimming: 5 bases; J trimming: 8 bases; junction bases outside the gene matches: 12. CDR3 sequence (DNA): TGTGCCAGCAGCGCAAGACTAGCGGGCCCAGGTGATGAGCAGTTCTTC. This sequence encodes CASSARLAGPGDEQFF.

The chain recombines TRBV18 with TRBJ1-1, with 7 bases identical to TRBD1. Germline CDR1 and CDR2: KGHSH and LQKENI. This CDR3 is 15 amino acids long. Unmatched junction bases numbered 11, after V lost 5 bases and J lost 5 bases. The CDR3 nucleotides are TGTGCCAGCTCATTACACAGGGGCGTAGAAACTGAAGCTTTCTTT. Translating gives CASSLHRGVETEAFF.

The genes are TRBV30 and TRBJ1-4, with D hard to call. Deletions cut 4 bases from V and 7 bases from J, with 10 bases between. Germline CDR1 reads GTSNPN; CDR2 reads SVGIG (reference sequence). The CDR3 is 12 amino acids. CDR3 in DNA: TGTGCCTGGACACTTTCGGGTGAAAAACTGTTTTTT. Translation: CAWTLSGEKLFF.

This chain joins TRBV6-1 and TRBJ2-5, with 9 bases matching TRBD1. Unmatched junction bases numbered 6, after V lost 6 bases and J lost 4 bases. Germline V gene lookup returns CDR1 MNHNS and CDR2 SASEGT. The CDR3 totals 14 residues. Written as DNA, the CDR3 is TGTGCCAGCAGAAGACAGGGGGTGGGAGAGACCCAGTACTTC. Amino acid sequence: CASRRQGVGETQYF.

The gene calls are TRBV6-5 and TRBJ1-1; D is unresolved. V was pared by 8 bases and J by 0 bases, with 10 bases between. The CDR3 is 13 amino acids. CDR1 MNHEY and CDR2 SVGAGI come from the germline V gene. The CDR3 sequence is CASRRPMNTEAFF. The DNA of the CDR3 is TGTGCCAGCCGACGACCGATGAACACTGAAGCTTTCTTT.

V gene TRBV30 combines with J gene TRBJ2-6, with D hard to call. Germline lookup yields CDR1 GTSNPN and CDR2 SVGIG (reference sequence). This CDR3 has 17 amino acids. The ends were cut back, 2 bases at V and 4 bases at J, with 18 bases in the middle. DNA for the CDR3: TGTGCCTGGAGTACGACATCGAGTATTCCCGGGGCCAACGTCCTGACTTTC. Its protein is CAWSTTSSIPGANVLTF.

The chain couples TRBV7-2 to TRBJ1-2; D is perhaps TRBD1 (5 bases). Trimming shortened V by 2 bases and J by 7 bases, and 17 bases separated the two germline ends. Germline V gives CDR1 SGHTA, CDR2 FQGNSA. The CDR3 is made up of 15 amino acids. In nucleotides, the CDR3 is TGTGCCAGCAGCTTAAGTCAGGGAGGAGTATCTGGCTACACCTTC. Translated: CASSLSQGGVSGYTF.

This chain joins TRBV16 and TRBJ1-5; D gene unclear. CDR1 and CDR2 from the germline V gene are KGHSY and FQNENV. The length of the CDR3 is 12 residues. The ends were cut back, 0 bases at V and 6 bases at J, with 3 bases in the middle. CDR3 region: CASSQSSQPQHF. CDR3 in DNA: TGTGCCAGCAGCCAATCCAGTCAGCCCCAGCATTTT.

The chain uses TRBV5-1 and TRBJ2-1; 8 nucleotides align to TRBD2. Per germline, CDR1 SGHRS and CDR2 YFSETQ. The trim removed 4 bases at V and 2 bases at J, leaving 8 bases unmatched. CDR3 length equals 16 residues. Here the CDR3 reads CASSIVPGLAYNEQFF. The CDR3, as DNA: TGCGCCAGCAGCATAGTTCCGGGACTAGCCTACAATGAGCAGTTCTTC.

The chain carries TRBV5-1 and TRBJ2-5; D call uncertain. Trimming removed 3 bases from V and 2 bases from J, with 8 bases in between. The CDR3 totals 13 residues. Per germline, CDR1 SGHRS and CDR2 YFSETQ. For the CDR3, the DNA is TGCGCCAGCAGCTCGGTCAAGCAAGAGACCCAGTACTTC. Its protein is CASSSVKQETQYF.